A selection of T cell receptor beta chains follows, all from one sample in a study of blood T cell repertoires in COVID-19. Produced via immunoSEQ multiplex PCR; TCRdb's table is partial and in-frame only. The sample contains 35,000 to 50,000 clones, 75% to 90% of which appear only once. The material sequenced was peripheral blood. The receptor set was obtained from a man aged 50-59 years with active or convalescent COVID-19. The CDR3 runs from the conserved cysteine through the conserved F or W. A D gene is named only where the DNA matches it firmly.

D gene	V gene	J gene	CDR3 protein	CDR3 DNA
TRBD1	TRBV9	TRBJ1-6	CASGQESSYNSPLHF	TGTGCCAGCGGACAGGAGAGCTCCTATAATTCACCCCTCCACTTT
.	TRBV27	TRBJ2-7	CASSLKPNYEQYF	TGTGCCAGCAGTTTGAAGCCTAACTACGAGCAGTACTTC
.	TRBV6-5	TRBJ1-4	CASREARGGEKLFF	TGTGCCAGCAGGGAGGCCAGGGGAGGGGAAAAACTGTTTTTT
.	TRBV10-3	TRBJ1-6	CAISEEGSYNSPLHF	TGTGCCATCAGTGAGGAGGGTTCCTATAATTCACCCCTCCACTTT
.	TRBV10-2	TRBJ1-5	CASSETGSNQPQHF	TGCGCCAGCAGTGAGACAGGCAGCAATCAGCCCCAGCATTTT
.	TRBV2	TRBJ1-2	CASRTDDRNYGYTF	TGTGCCAGCAGGACAGACGATCGAAACTATGGCTACACCTTC
TRBD1	TRBV18	TRBJ1-5	CASSPRGQGRSNQPQHF	TGTGCCAGCTCACCACGGGGACAGGGACGAAGCAATCAGCCCCAGCATTTT
TRBD2	TRBV9	TRBJ2-5	CASSVHSGGGETQYF	TGTGCCAGCAGCGTACATAGCGGGGGAGGGGAGACCCAGTACTTC
TRBD2	TRBV2	TRBJ2-5	CASSGGLAGGIETQYF	TGTGCCAGCAGTGGTGGACTAGCGGGGGGCATAGAGACCCAGTACTTC
.	TRBV15	TRBJ1-2	CATSRESAGRRFNYGYTF	TGTGCCACCAGCAGAGAATCTGCAGGGCGAAGGTTCAACTATGGCTACACCTTC
.	TRBV7-9	TRBJ2-3	CASSAVLAGTDTQYF	TGTGCCAGCAGCGCCGTTTTGGCAGGCACAGATACGCAGTATTTT
.	TRBV5-1	TRBJ2-3	CASSLYGVEGSDTQYF	TGCGCCAGCAGCTTGTATGGGGTGGAGGGTTCAGATACGCAGTATTTT
.	TRBV7-9	TRBJ2-7	CASSLAGGSYEQYF	TGTGCCAGCAGCTTAGCGGGGGGCTCCTACGAGCAGTACTTC
TRBD1	TRBV30	TRBJ2-1	CAWRYGQGYNEQFF	TGTGCCTGGAGATACGGACAGGGATACAATGAGCAGTTCTTC
.	TRBV5-5	TRBJ1-2	CASSLDARAVGGYTF	TGTGCCAGCAGCTTGGATGCCAGGGCGGTCGGTGGCTACACCTTC
.	TRBV19	TRBJ1-5	CASSIGRNQPQHF	TGTGCCAGTAGTATAGGGAGGAATCAGCCCCAGCATTTT
.	TRBV28	TRBJ1-5	CASSLGGIGRNQPQHF	TGTGCCAGCAGTTTAGGGGGGATCGGTAGGAATCAGCCCCAGCATTTT
TRBD1	TRBV15	TRBJ1-4	CATSVQGAPDEKLFF	TGTGCCACCAGCGTTCAGGGGGCCCCAGATGAAAAACTGTTTTTT
TRBD2	TRBV19	TRBJ2-3	CASSIPHGGAEDTQYF	TGTGCCAGTAGTATACCGCACGGGGGGGCGGAAGATACGCAGTATTTT
TRBD1	TRBV10-3	TRBJ2-7	CAISGGTGSSYEQYF	TGTGCCATCAGTGGGGGGACAGGGTCTTCATACGAGCAGTACTTC
TRBD1	TRBV27	TRBJ1-4	CASSLYQGAGKLFF	TGTGCCAGCAGTTTATATCAGGGGGCCGGAAAACTGTTTTTT
TRBD1	TRBV3-1/TRBV3-2	TRBJ2-5	CASSPRRTGGETQYF	TGTGCCAGCAGCCCAAGAAGGACAGGGGGAGAGACCCAGTACTTC